The present TCR beta chain was sequenced within a study of T cells in Graves' hyperthyroidism and ophthalmopathy. Findings and limits, study-wide: Model-based prediction identified ophthalmopathy a median around 6.5 months prior to its onset. Appearing also in blood were most of the thyroid clonotypes expanded above 0.001.

TCR beta CDR3 regions were amplified from RNA transcripts. TCR CDR3 regions were first amplified by RT-PCR with HTBI primers. TCRdb re-called the multiplex PCR reads through MiXCR, storing one row per CDR3 protein. The data hold some 800,000 distinct CDR3 sequences, with around 38% observed a single time. The CDR3 contains 14 residues. Germline trimming cut 10 bases from V and 4 bases from J; bases unmatched to any gene: 12. Germline loops: CDR1 LNHDA, CDR2 SQIVND (reference sequence). For this clonotype: Antigen specificity is unknown.

Sequencing was carried out using blood. The source of this sequence is a young man with Graves' hyperthyroidism. This chain uses TRBV19 with TRBJ2-7; TRBD1 aligns across 8 bases. This CDR3 reads CATPGTGHDYEQYF. The DNA for the CDR3 is TGTGCCACCCCCGGGACAGGACATGATTACGAGCAGTACTTC.